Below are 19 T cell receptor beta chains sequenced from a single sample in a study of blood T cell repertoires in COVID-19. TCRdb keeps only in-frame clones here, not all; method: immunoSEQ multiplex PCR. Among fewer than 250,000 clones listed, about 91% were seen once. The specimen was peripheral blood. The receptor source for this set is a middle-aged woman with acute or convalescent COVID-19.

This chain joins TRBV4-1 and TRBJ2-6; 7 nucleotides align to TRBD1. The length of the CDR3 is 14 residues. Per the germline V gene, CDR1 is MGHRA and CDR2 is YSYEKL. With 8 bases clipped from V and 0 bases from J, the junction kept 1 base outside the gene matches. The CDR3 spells CASGDSSGANVLTF. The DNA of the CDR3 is TGCGCCAGCGGGGACAGCTCTGGGGCCAACGTCCTGACTTTC.

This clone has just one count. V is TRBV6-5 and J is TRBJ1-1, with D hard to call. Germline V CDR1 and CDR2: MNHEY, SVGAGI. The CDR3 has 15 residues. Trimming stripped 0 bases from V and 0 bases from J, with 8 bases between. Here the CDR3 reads CASSYSWQMNTEAFF. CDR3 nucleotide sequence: TGTGCCAGCAGTTACTCGTGGCAGATGAACACTGAAGCTTTCTTT.

The CDR3 spells CASSVVGGGARETQYF. CDR3 DNA: TGTGCCAGCAGCGTAGTAGGCGGGGGGGCCAGAGAGACCCAGTACTTC. This chain joins TRBV9 and TRBJ2-5; the match to TRBD2 covers 9 bases. The CDR3 contains 16 residues. V was clipped by 0 bases and J by 4 bases; unmatched bases: 7. The germline gives CDR1 SGDLS, CDR2 YYNGEE.

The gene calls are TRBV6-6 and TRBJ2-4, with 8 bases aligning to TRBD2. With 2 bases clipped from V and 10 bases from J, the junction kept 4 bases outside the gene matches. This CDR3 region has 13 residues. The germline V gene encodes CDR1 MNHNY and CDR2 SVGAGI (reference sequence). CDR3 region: CASSYGGGFIQYF. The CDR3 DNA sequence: TGTGCCAGCAGTTACGGCGGGGGGTTTATTCAGTACTTC.

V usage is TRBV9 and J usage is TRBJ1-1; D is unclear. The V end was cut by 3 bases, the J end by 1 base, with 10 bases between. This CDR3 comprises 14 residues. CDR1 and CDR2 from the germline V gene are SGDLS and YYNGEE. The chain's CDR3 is CASSGAGANTEAFF. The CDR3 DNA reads TGTGCCAGCAGCGGAGCGGGCGCGAACACTGAAGCTTTCTTT.

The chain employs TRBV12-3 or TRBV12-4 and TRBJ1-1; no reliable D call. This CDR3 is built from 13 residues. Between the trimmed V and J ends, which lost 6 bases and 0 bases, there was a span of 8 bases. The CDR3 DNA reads TGTGCCAGCAGCTCCGGAGTGAACACTGAAGCTTTCTTT. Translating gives CASSSGVNTEAFF.

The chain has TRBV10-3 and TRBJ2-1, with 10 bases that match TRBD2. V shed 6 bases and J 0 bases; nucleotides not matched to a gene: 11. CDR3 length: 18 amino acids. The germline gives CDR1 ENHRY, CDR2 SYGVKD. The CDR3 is CAISERGGRRSSYNEQFF. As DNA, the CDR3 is TGTGCCATCAGCGAGCGGGGGGGCCGGCGGAGCTCCTACAATGAGCAGTTCTTC.

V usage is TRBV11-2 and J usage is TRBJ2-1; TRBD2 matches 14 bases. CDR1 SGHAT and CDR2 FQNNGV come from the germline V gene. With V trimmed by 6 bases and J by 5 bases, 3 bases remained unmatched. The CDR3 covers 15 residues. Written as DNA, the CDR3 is TGTGCCAGCAGAAAGGGACTAGCGGGGGACAATGAGCAGTTCTTC. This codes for CASRKGLAGDNEQFF.

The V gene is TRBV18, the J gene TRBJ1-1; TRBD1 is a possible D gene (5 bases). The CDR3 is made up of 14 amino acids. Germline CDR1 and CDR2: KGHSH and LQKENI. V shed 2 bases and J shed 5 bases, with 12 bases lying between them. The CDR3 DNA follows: TGTGCCAGCTCACCAGGAGCCGGGGGGACTGAAGCTTTCTTT. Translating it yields CASSPGAGGTEAFF.

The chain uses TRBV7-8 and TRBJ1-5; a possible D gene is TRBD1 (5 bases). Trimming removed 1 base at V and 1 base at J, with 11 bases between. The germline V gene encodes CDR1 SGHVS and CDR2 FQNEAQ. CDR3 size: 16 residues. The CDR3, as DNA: TGTGCCAGCAGCTTAGAAAGGGGAATGAGCAATCAGCCCCAGCATTTT. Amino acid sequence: CASSLERGMSNQPQHF.

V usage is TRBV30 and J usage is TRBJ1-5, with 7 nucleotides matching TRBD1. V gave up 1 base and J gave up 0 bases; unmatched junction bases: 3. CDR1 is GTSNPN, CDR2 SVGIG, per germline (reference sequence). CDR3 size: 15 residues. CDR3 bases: TGTGCCTGGAGTGGTGGGACAGCTAGCAATCAGCCCCAGCATTTT. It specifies CAWSGGTASNQPQHF. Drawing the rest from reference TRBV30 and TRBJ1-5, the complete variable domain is SQTIHQWPATLVQPVGSPLSLECTVEGTSNPNLYWYRQAAGRGLQLLFYSVGIGQISSEVPQNLSASRPQDRQFILSSKKLLLSDSGFYLCAWSGGTASNQPQHFGDGTRLSIL.

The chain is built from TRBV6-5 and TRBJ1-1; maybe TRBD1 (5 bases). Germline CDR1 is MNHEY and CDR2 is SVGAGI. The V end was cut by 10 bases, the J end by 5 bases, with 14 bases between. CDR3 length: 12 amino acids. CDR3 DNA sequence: TGTGCCACTCAGCGGGGGAAAACTGAAGCTTTCTTT. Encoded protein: CATQRGKTEAFF.

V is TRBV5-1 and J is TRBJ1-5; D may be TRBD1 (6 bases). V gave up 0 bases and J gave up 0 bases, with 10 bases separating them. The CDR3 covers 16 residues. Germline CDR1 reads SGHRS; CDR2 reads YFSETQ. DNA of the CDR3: TGCGCCAGCAGCTTGGGGGGCAGGGGTAGCAATCAGCCCCAGCATTTT. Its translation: CASSLGGRGSNQPQHF.

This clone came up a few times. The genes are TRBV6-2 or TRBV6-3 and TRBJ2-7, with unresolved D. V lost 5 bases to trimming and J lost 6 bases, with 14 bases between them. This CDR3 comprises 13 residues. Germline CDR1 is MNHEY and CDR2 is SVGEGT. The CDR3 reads CASSHPPGAEQYV. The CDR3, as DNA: TGTGCCAGCAGTCACCCCCCCGGTGCCGAGCAGTACGTC.

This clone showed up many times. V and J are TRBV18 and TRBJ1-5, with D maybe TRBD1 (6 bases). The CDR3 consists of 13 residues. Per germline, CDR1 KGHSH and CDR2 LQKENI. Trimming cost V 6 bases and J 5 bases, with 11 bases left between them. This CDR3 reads CASSLNRDQPQHF. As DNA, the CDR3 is TGTGCCAGCTCGCTAAACAGGGATCAGCCCCAGCATTTT. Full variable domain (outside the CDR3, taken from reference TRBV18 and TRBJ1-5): NAGVMQNPRHLVRRRGQEARLRCSPMKGHSHVYWYRQLPEEGLKFMVYLQKENIIDESGMPKERFSAEFPKEGPSILRIQQVVRGDSAAYFCASSLNRDQPQHFGDGTRLSIL.

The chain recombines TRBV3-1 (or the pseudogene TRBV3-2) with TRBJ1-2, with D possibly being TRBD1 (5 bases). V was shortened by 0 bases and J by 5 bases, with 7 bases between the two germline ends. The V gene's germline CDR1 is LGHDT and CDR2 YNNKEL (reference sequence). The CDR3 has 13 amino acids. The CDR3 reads CASSQDKGYGYTF. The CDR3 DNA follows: TGTGCCAGCAGCCAAGATAAGGGGTATGGCTACACCTTC.

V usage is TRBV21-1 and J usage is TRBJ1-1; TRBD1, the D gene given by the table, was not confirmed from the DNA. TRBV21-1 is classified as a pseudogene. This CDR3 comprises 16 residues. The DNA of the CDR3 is TGTGCCAGCAGCAACCCTAACAGGGGAGTGTGGCCTGAAGCTTTCTTT. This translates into CASSNPNRGVWPEAFF.

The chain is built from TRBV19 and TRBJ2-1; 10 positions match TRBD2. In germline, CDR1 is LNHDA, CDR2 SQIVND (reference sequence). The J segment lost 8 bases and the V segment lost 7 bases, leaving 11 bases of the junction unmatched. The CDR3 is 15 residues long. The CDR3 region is CASTPAGGLVYEQFF. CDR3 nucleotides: TGTGCCAGTACCCCAGCGGGGGGGCTAGTCTATGAGCAGTTCTTC.

The CDR3 here is CASSCPSGEHQRSSYEQYV. The CDR3 region has the DNA TGTGCCAGCAGTTGCCCTAGCGGGGAGCACCAGAGGTCCTCCTACGAGCAGTACGTC. The chain employs TRBV27 and TRBJ2-7; 9 bases are shared with TRBD2. V was pared by 4 bases and J by 0 bases, with 16 bases of the junction left unmatched. Germline V lookup: CDR1 MNHEY, CDR2 SMNVEV (reference sequence). The CDR3 contains 19 residues.